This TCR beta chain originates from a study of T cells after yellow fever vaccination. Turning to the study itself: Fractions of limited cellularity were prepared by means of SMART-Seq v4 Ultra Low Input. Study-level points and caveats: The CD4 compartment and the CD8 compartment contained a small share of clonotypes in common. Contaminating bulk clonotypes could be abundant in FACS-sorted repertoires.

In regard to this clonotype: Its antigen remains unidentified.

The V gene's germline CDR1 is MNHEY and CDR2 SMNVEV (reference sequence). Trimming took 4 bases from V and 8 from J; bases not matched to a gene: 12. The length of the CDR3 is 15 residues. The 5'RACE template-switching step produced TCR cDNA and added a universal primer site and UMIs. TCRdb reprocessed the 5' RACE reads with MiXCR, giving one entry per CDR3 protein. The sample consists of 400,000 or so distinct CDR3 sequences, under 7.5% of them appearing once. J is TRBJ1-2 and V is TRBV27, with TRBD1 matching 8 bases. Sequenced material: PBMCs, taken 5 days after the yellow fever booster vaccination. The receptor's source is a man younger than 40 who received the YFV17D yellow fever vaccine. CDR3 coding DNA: TGTGCCAGCAGTTCTCAGGGGGCCCGTTCCTCGGGCTACACCTTC. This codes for CASSSQGARSSGYTF.